The 13 T cell receptor beta chains below come from one sample, sequenced in a study of shared clonotypes between healthy human individuals (dated by TCRdb to about 2020). Library generation was performed with the immunoSEQ multiplex PCR assay. TCRdb re-hosts the immuneACCESS table, in-frame sequences only. Its copies lack some clones; in the studies checked, an unresolved V gene accounts for under half of them, and the cause for the rest is not known. For this sample the table gives 730,000 or so clones, of which roughly 70% were detected only once. The ten biggest clones cover approximately 1.8% of the sample. The specimen was memory CD4+ T cells sorted from blood. In the paper's terms, the cell subset or site label means: CD45RA-negative fraction. Receptor source: a woman under 40 in good health.

This rearrangement joins TRBV5-1 to TRBJ2-7; tentatively, D is TRBD2 (5 bases). CDR3 length: 15 amino acids. Germline loops: CDR1 SGHRS, CDR2 YFSETQ. V was pared by 3 bases and J by 0 bases, with 13 bases between. This CDR3 is CASSSGLQSSYEQYF. The CDR3 bases are TGCGCCAGCAGCTCAGGACTCCAGAGCTCCTACGAGCAGTACTTC.

This chain uses TRBV5-1 with TRBJ2-6; D not certain. The germline CDR1 and CDR2 sequences are SGHRS and YFSETQ. The CDR3 has 16 residues. V lost 1 base and J lost 4, with 12 bases in between. CDR3 bases: TGCGCCAGCAGCTTGCCCTCTGGGTTGGGGGCCAACGTCCTGACTTTC. This encodes CASSLPSGLGANVLTF.

This rearrangement joins TRBV7-2 to TRBJ1-5, with D possibly TRBD1 on 5 matching bases. The CDR3 length is 15 residues. Germline V gives CDR1 SGHTA, CDR2 FQGNSA. V was cut by 6 bases and J by 4 bases, with 16 bases left in between. The CDR3 DNA follows: TGTGCCAGCAGGTCGACCGGGGCGCGAAATCAGCCCCAGCATTTT. Its translation: CASRSTGARNQPQHF.

This clone came up a few times. The rearrangement links TRBV28 to TRBJ2-1; maybe TRBD2 (6 bases). V shed 6 bases and J shed 1 base, with 19 bases lying between them. CDR3 length equals 17 residues. Germline V gene data show CDR1 as MDHEN and CDR2 as SYDVKM. The CDR3 loop reads CASRFDGGMESYNEQFF. CDR3 DNA: TGTGCCAGCAGGTTTGACGGGGGTATGGAATCCTACAATGAGCAGTTCTTC.

The rearrangement uses TRBV11-2 and TRBJ2-1, with D uncertain. The CDR3 is made up of 12 amino acids. Germline V lookup: CDR1 SGHAT, CDR2 FQNNGV. Between the trimmed V and J ends, which lost 2 bases and 15 bases, there was a span of 14 bases. The CDR3 region has the DNA TGTGCCAGCAGCTTAAACGGAAGGCAACCGTTCTTC. Its protein is CASSLNGRQPFF.

V gene TRBV19 combines with J gene TRBJ1-5; the D gene is possibly TRBD1 (5 bases). Per germline, CDR1 LNHDA and CDR2 SQIVND (reference sequence). The V end lost 6 bases, the J end lost 3 bases, and 12 bases lay between the germline ends. This CDR3 has 14 residues. DNA of the CDR3: TGTGCCAGTAGCTGGACATGGATCAATCAGCCCCAGCATTTT. Translating gives CASSWTWINQPQHF.

This clone was seen more than once but under ten times. This chain's CDR3 is CASSQGLGRRPYEQYF. CDR3 coding DNA: TGTGCCAGCAGCCAAGGGCTTGGACGCCGACCCTACGAGCAGTACTTC. The chain is built from TRBV4-2 and TRBJ2-7, with no clear D. Trimming stripped 1 base from V and 2 bases from J, with 15 bases between. Germline-derived CDR1 and CDR2 are LGHNA and YNFKEQ. The CDR3 totals 16 residues.

The rearrangement uses TRBV6-6 and TRBJ1-2; tentative D call: TRBD1 (5 bases). The CDR3 extends over 14 amino acids. V was pared by 6 bases and J by 0 bases, with 11 bases between. CDR1 and CDR2 (germline): MNHNY, SVGAGI (reference sequence). The CDR3 bases are TGTGCCAGCAGCCCCGACAGCTCTAACTATGGCTACACCTTC. Its translation is CASSPDSSNYGYTF.

The chain employs TRBV5-1 and TRBJ2-5, with D possibly matching TRBD2 (6 bases). The J call may be incorrect, as the DNA end agrees better with TRBJ2-7. The germline V gene has CDR1 SGHRS and CDR2 YFSETQ. The CDR3 runs 15 residues. The CDR3 loop is CASSLYPGATYEQYF. For the CDR3, the DNA is TGCGCCAGCAGCTTGTACCCGGGAGCCACCTACGAGCAGTACTTC.

As regards this clone: This sample includes further DNA sequences coding for the same CDR3. J is TRBJ2-5 and V is TRBV5-1, with D unclear. Between the trimmed V and J ends, which lost 0 bases and 2 bases, there was a span of 8 bases. CDR1 and CDR2 from the germline V gene are SGHRS and YFSETQ. The CDR3 loop spans 14 amino acids. The CDR3 loop reads CASSLEAGQETQYF. CDR3 DNA: TGCGCCAGCAGCTTGGAGGCAGGTCAAGAGACCCAGTACTTC.

In its sample, this clone was seen many times. This chain links TRBV4-1 with TRBJ2-5, with TRBD2 as a possible D gene (5 bases). V was pared by 0 bases and J by 4 bases, with 15 bases between. Looked up from germline, CDR1 is MGHRA and CDR2 is YSYEKL. This CDR3 region has 16 residues. The CDR3 here is CASSQEGRGLGETQYF. DNA for the CDR3: TGCGCCAGCAGCCAAGAAGGGAGAGGGCTGGGAGAGACCCAGTACTTC.

The genes are TRBV7-5 and TRBJ2-6; TRBD1 is the table's D call, not checked against the DNA. TRBV7-5 corresponds to a pseudogene. The CDR3 loop spans 15 amino acids. In DNA, the CDR3 is TGTGCCAGAATCTATAGACAAAGTCGGGCCAACGTCCTGACTTTC. This codes for CARIYRQSRANVLTF.

The chain couples TRBV5-1 to TRBJ2-2; TRBD1 matches at 8 bases. The germline CDR1 and CDR2 sequences are SGHRS and YFSETQ. J lost 6 bases, V lost 4 bases, and 8 bases had no gene match. CDR3 length: 15 residues. The CDR3 DNA follows: TGCGCCAGCAGCCCTGGACAGGGCCCCGCCGGGGAGCTGTTTTTT. Encoded protein: CASSPGQGPAGELFF.